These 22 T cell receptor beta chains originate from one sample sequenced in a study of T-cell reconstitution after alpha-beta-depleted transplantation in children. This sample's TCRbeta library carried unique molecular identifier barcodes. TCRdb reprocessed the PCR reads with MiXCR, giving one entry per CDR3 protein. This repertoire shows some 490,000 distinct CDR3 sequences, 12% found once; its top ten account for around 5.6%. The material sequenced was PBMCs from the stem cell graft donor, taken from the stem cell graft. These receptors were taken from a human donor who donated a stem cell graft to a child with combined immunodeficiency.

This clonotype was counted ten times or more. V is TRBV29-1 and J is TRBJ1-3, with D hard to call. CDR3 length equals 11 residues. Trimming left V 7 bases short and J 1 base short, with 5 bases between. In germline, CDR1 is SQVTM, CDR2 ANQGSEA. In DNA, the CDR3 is TGCAGCGCTCGATCTGGAAACACCATATATTTT. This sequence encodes CSARSGNTIYF.

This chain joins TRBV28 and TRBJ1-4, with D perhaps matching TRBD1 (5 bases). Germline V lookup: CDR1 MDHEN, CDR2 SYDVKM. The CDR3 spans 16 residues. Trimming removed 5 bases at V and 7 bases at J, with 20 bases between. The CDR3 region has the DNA TGTGCCAGCAGTCCGAACCCGGGGGAGGGTGGTGAAAAACTGTTTTTT. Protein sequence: CASSPNPGEGGEKLFF.

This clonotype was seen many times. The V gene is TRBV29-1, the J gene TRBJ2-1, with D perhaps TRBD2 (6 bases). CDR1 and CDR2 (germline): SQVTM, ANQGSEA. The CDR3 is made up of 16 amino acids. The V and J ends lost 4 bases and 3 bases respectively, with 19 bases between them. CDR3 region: CSVGSFLADYYNEQFF. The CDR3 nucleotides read TGCAGCGTTGGATCCTTTTTAGCGGACTACTACAATGAGCAGTTCTTC.

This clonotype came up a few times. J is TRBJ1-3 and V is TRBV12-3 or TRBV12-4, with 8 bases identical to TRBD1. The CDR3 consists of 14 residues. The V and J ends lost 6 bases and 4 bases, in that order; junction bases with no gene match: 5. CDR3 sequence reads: CASRGQARGNTIYF. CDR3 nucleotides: TGTGCCAGCAGGGGACAGGCCAGAGGAAACACCATATATTTT.

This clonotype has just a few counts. CDR3 nucleotides: TGTGCTAGTGGCTTGAGCATGACTGAAGCTTTCTTT. Its translation is CASGLSMTEAFF. The J gene is TRBJ1-1, the V gene TRBV12-5; D is ambiguous. The V gene's germline CDR1 is LGHNT and CDR2 FRNRAP. There are 12 residues in the CDR3. Between the trimmed V and J ends, which lost 6 bases and 5 bases, there was a span of 10 bases.

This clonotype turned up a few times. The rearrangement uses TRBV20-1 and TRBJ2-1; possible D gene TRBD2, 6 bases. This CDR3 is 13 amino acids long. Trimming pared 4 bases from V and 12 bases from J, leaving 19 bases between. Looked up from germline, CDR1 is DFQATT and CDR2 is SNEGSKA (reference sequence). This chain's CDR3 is CSAILAVSSGQFF. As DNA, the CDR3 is TGCAGTGCTATATTAGCGGTCTCTTCGGGGCAGTTCTTC.

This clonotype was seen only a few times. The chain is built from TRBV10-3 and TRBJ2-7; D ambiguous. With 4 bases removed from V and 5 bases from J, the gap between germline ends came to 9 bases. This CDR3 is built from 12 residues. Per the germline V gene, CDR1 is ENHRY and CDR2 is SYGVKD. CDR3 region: CAISATHDEQYF. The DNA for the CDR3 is TGTGCCATCAGTGCGACGCATGACGAGCAGTACTTC.

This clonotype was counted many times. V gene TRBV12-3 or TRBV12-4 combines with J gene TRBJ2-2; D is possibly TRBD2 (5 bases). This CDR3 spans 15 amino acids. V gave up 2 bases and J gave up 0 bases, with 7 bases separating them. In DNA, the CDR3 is TGTGCCAGCAGTTTACACGGGGCGAACACCGGGGAGCTGTTTTTT. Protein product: CASSLHGANTGELFF.

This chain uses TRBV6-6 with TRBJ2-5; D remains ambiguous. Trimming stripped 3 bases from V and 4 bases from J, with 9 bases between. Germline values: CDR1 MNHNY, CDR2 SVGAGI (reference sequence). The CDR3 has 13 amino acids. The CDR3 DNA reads TGTGCCAGCAGTTATCGGGTTGTAGAGACCCAGTACTTC. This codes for CASSYRVVETQYF.

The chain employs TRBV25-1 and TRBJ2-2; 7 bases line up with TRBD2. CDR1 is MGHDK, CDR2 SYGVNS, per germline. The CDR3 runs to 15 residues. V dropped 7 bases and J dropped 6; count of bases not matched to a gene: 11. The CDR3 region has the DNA TGTGCCAGCATGCGCGGACTAGGTGTGCCCGGGGAGCTGTTTTTT. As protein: CASMRGLGVPGELFF.

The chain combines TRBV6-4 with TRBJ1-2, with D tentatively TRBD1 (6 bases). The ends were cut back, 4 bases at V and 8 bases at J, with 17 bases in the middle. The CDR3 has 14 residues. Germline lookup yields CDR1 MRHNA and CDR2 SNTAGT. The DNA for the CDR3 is TGTGCCAGCAGTGTTCCGGACAGACGAGGGGGCTACACCTTC. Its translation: CASSVPDRRGGYTF.

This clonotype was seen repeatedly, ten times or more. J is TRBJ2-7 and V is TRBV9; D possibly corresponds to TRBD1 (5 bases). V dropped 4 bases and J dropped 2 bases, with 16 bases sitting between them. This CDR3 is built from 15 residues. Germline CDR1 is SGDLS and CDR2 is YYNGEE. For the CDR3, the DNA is TGTGCCAGCAGCCTTTCGGGCAGGGCAACCTACGAGCAGTACTTC. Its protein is CASSLSGRATYEQYF.

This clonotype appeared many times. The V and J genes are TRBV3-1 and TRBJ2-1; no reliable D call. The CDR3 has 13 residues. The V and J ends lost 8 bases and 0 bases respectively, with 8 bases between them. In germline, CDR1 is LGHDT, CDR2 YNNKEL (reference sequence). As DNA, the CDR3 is TGTGCCAGCTCTGAAAACTCCTACAATGAGCAGTTCTTC. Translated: CASSENSYNEQFF.

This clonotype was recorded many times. The CDR3 DNA is TGCGCCAGCAGCCAAGATCTACTAGTCGACGAGCAGTACTTC. Translated: CASSQDLLVDEQYF. V and J are TRBV4-3 and TRBJ2-7, with D possibly being TRBD2 (5 bases). The CDR3 runs to 14 residues. V was pared by 0 bases and J by 5 bases, with 11 bases between. Germline CDR1 is LGHNA and CDR2 is YSLEER.

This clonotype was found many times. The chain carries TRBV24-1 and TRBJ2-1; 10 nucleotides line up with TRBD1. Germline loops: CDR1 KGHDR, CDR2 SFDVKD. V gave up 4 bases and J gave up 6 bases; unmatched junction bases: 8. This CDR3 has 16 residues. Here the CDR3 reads CATSDPWDRGGNEQFF. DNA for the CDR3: TGTGCCACCAGTGACCCCTGGGACAGGGGAGGCAATGAGCAGTTCTTC.

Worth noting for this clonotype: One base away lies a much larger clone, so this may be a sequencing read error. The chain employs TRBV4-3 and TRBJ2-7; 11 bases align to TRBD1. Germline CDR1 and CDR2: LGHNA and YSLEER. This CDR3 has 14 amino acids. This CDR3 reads CASGQGQGAREQYF. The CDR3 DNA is TGCGCCAGCGGCCAAGGACAGGGGGCGAGGGAGCAGTACTTC.

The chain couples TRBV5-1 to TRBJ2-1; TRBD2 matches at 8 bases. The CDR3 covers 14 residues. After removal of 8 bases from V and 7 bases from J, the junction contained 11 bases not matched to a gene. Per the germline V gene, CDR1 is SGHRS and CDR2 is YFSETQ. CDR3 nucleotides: TGCGCCAGTCGTCCCGGGACTAGTTTGAATGAGCAGTTCTTC. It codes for CASRPGTSLNEQFF.

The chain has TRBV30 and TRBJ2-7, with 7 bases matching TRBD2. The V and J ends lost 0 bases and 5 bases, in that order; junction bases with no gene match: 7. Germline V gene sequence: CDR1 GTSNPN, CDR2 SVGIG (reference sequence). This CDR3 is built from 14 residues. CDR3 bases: TGTGCCTGGAGTGTTGGACTAGGATCCCACGAGCAGTACTTC. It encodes CAWSVGLGSHEQYF. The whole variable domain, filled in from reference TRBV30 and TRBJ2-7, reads SQTIHQWPATLVQPVGSPLSLECTVEGTSNPNLYWYRQAAGRGLQLLFYSVGIGQISSEVPQNLSASRPQDRQFILSSKKLLLSDSGFYLCAWSVGLGSHEQYFGPGTRLTVT.

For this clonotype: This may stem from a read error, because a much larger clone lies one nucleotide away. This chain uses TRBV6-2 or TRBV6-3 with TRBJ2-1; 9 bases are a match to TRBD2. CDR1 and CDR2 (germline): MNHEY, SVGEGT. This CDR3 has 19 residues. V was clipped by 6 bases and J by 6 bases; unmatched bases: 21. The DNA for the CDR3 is TGTGCCAGCAGCCCTACCCTGACGCGTAGCGGGAGAACTATCAATGAGCAGTTCTTC. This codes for CASSPTLTRSGRTINEQFF.

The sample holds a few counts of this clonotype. The CDR3 DNA reads TGTGCCAGCAGCTTATGGCAAGCGGGGACCGACAATGAGCAGTTCTTC. It specifies CASSLWQAGTDNEQFF. This sequence joins TRBV7-2 and TRBJ2-1; the match to TRBD2 covers 7 bases. Germline V gene lookup returns CDR1 SGHTA and CDR2 FQGNSA. Losses at the gene ends were 2 bases for V and 5 bases for J; bases not matched to a gene: 9. The CDR3 spans 16 residues.

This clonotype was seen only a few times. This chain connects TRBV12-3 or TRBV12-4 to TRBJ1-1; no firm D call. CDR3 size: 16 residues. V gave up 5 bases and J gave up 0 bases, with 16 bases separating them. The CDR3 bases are TGTGCCAGCAGTCTGGGCTTACTGACTCTGAACACTGAAGCTTTCTTT. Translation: CASSLGLLTLNTEAFF.

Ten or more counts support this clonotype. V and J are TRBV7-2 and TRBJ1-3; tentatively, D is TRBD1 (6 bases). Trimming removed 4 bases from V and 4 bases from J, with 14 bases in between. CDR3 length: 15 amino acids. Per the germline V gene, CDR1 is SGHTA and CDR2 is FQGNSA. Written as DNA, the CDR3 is TGTGCCAGCAGCTCCCTGGGGGGGGCCGGAAACACCATATATTTT. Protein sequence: CASSSLGGAGNTIYF.